The 28 T cell receptor beta chains below come from one sample, sequenced in a study of shared clonotypes between healthy human individuals. The method was immunoSEQ multiplex PCR; TCRdb's version includes in-frame clones alone and lacks a portion of them. The repertoire holds approximately 350,000 clones, with approximately 97% as singletons. The sample taken for sequencing was memory CD8+ T cells sorted from blood. Indicated subset: CD45RO+ cells pooled with CCR7-negative TemRA cells. These receptors were taken from a man aged 25-45 years in good health.

This rearrangement joins TRBV6-5 to TRBJ1-1, with 8 bases that match TRBD1. Trimming took 5 bases from V and 8 from J; bases not matched to a gene: 13. In germline, CDR1 is MNHEY, CDR2 SVGAGI. The length of the CDR3 is 15 residues. The CDR3 DNA reads TGTGCCAGCAGTGGGACGGACAGGGCCCCACTAGAAGCTTTCTTT. It yields the protein CASSGTDRAPLEAFF.

A note on this clone: In the same sample, other DNA sequences code for this CDR3. This chain connects TRBV27 to TRBJ1-2; 7 bases align to TRBD1. The junction had 2 bases not matched to a gene; V was cut back by 3 bases and J by 4 bases. The CDR3 is 13 residues long. Germline V gene lookup returns CDR1 MNHEY and CDR2 SMNVEV (reference sequence). The CDR3 region has the DNA TGTGCCAGCAGTTTGACAGGGTCCTATGGCTACACCTTC. This translates into CASSLTGSYGYTF.

This chain uses TRBV5-1 with TRBJ2-5; 8 bases are a match to TRBD2. This CDR3 region has 16 residues. The germline CDR1 and CDR2 sequences are SGHRS and YFSETQ. The V and J ends lost 0 bases and 4 bases, in that order; junction bases with no gene match: 8. In DNA form, the CDR3 reads TGCGCCAGCAGCTTGGGTGACGGGAGGGTGGCAGAGACCCAGTACTTC. Protein product: CASSLGDGRVAETQYF.

The chain joins TRBV5-1 to TRBJ2-3; D might be TRBD2 (6 bases). V lost 4 bases, J lost 1 base, and 13 bases lay in between. The CDR3 consists of 15 residues. Germline CDR1 and CDR2: SGHRS and YFSETQ. CDR3 region: CASSRLGIGTDTQYF. Here the CDR3 DNA reads TGCGCCAGCAGCCGACTAGGCATCGGCACAGATACGCAGTATTTT.

V gene TRBV5-5 combines with J gene TRBJ1-5; D not resolved. CDR3 length equals 14 residues. Germline V lookup: CDR1 SGHKS, CDR2 YYEKEE (reference sequence). V lost 0 bases to trimming and J lost 9 bases, with 13 bases between them. CDR3 sequence (DNA): TGTGCCAGCAGCTTGGGTGCAGAGGGAAGGCCCCAGCATTTT. Translation: CASSLGAEGRPQHF. The full variable domain, rest sourced from reference TRBV5-5 and TRBJ1-5, is DAGVTQSPTHLIKTRGQQVTLRCSPISGHKSVSWYQQVLGQGPQFIFQYYEKEERGRGNFPDRFSARQFPNYSSELNVNALLLGDSALYLCASSLGAEGRPQHFGDGTRLSIL.

The V gene is TRBV5-6, the J gene TRBJ2-1; the match to TRBD2 covers 10 bases. The CDR3 covers 15 residues. Germline CDR1 and CDR2: SGHDT and YYEEEE. V lost 5 bases, J lost 3 bases, and 5 bases stayed unmatched. The chain's CDR3 is CASSSRTSGYNEQFF. The CDR3 nucleotides read TGTGCCAGCAGTTCCCGGACTAGCGGCTACAATGAGCAGTTCTTC.

The chain joins TRBV7-8 to TRBJ2-1; TRBD2 agrees at 10 bases. Germline CDR1 reads SGHVS; CDR2 reads FQNEAQ. Trimming at V came to 0 bases and at J to 5 bases, leaving 1 base not matched to a gene. The CDR3 contains 15 residues. As DNA, the CDR3 is TGTGCCAGCAGCTTAGCAGCGGGAGGGAACAATGAGCAGTTCTTC. This gives the protein CASSLAAGGNNEQFF.

This clone was observed a single time. The V gene is TRBV27, the J gene TRBJ2-2; D is unclear. Trimming took off 3 bases at V and 0 bases at J, with 8 bases between the two ends. The CDR3 contains 15 residues. The germline CDR1 and CDR2 sequences are MNHEY and SMNVEV (reference sequence). The CDR3 loop reads CASSFRAANTGELFF. For the CDR3, the DNA is TGTGCCAGCAGTTTTCGGGCAGCGAACACCGGGGAGCTGTTTTTT.

The chain has TRBV7-9 and TRBJ2-5; 12 bases line up with TRBD2. The junction had 13 bases not matched to a gene; V was cut back by 4 bases and J by 7 bases. The CDR3 is 17 amino acids. Per the germline V gene, CDR1 is SEHNR and CDR2 is FQNEAQ (reference sequence). CDR3 amino acids: CASSSLAGGPHSGTQYF. The CDR3, as DNA: TGTGCCAGCAGCTCGCTAGCGGGAGGGCCTCATTCGGGGACCCAGTACTTC.

The genes are TRBV15 and TRBJ2-2; 10 bases fit TRBD2. Germline V gene lookup returns CDR1 LNHNV and CDR2 YYDKDF (reference sequence). The V and J ends lost 0 bases and 0 bases, in that order; junction bases with no gene match: 1. This CDR3 has 17 amino acids. The CDR3 region has the DNA TGTGCCACCAGCAGAGAAGGGACTAGCGCGAACACCGGGGAGCTGTTTTTT. As protein: CATSREGTSANTGELFF.

This chain uses TRBV19 with TRBJ1-5; TRBD1 might be the D (6 bases). Trimming pared 6 bases from V and 0 bases from J, leaving 21 bases between. The CDR3 sequence is 18 residues long. Germline CDR1 is LNHDA and CDR2 is SQIVND (reference sequence). The CDR3 nucleotides read TGTGCCAGTAGCCATAAAGGAGGGGGGCTTGATAGCAATCAGCCCCAGCATTTT. This gives the protein CASSHKGGGLDSNQPQHF.

V is TRBV28 and J is TRBJ1-3; a weak D match, TRBD1 (5 bases). CDR3 length: 13 amino acids. Per germline, CDR1 MDHEN and CDR2 SYDVKM. Between the trimmed V and J ends, which lost 5 bases and 1 base, there was a span of 6 bases. DNA for the CDR3: TGTGCCAGCAGTCGGGGGTCTGGAAACACCATATATTTT. The encoded protein is CASSRGSGNTIYF.

The V gene is TRBV30, the J gene TRBJ1-3; a possible D gene is TRBD1 (6 bases). Looked up from germline, CDR1 is GTSNPN and CDR2 is SVGIG (reference sequence). Trimming took off 5 bases at V and 2 bases at J, with 13 bases between the two ends. This CDR3 is built from 14 residues. CDR3 in amino acids: CAWFGGGTGNTIYF. The CDR3 coding sequence is TGTGCCTGGTTTGGCGGGGGCACTGGAAACACCATATATTTT.

The chain couples TRBV30 to TRBJ2-1; D ambiguous. Per germline, CDR1 GTSNPN and CDR2 SVGIG (reference sequence). V was clipped by 5 bases and J by 12 bases, with 11 bases between them. This CDR3 is 10 amino acids long. CDR3 residues: CAWSSGRQFF. The CDR3 coding sequence is TGTGCCTGGTCCTCCGGTAGGCAGTTCTTC.

The genes are TRBV7-3 and TRBJ1-5; weak D call: TRBD1 (5 bases). Between the trimmed V and J ends, which lost 5 bases and 3 bases, there was a span of 8 bases. In germline, CDR1 is SGHTA, CDR2 FQGTGA. The CDR3 consists of 13 residues. The CDR3 sequence: CASSQGHNQPQHF. CDR3 sequence (DNA): TGTGCCAGCAGCCAGGGCCACAATCAGCCCCAGCATTTT. The full variable domain, its missing parts supplied by reference TRBV7-3 and TRBJ1-5, is GAGVSQTPSNKVTEKGKYVELRCDPISGHTALYWYRQSLGQGPEFLIYFQGTGAADDSGLPNDRFFAVRPEGSVSTLKIQRTERGDSAVYLCASSQGHNQPQHFGDGTRLSIL.

With respect to this clone: The same CDR3 can be traced to other DNA sequences in this sample. The chain uses TRBV6-5 and TRBJ2-3, with D hard to call. V was trimmed by 9 bases and J by 0 bases, leaving 7 bases between them. CDR1 is MNHEY, CDR2 SVGAGI, per germline. This CDR3 contains 12 residues. This CDR3 is CASRSSTDTQYF. CDR3 sequence (DNA): TGTGCCAGTCGGAGTAGCACAGATACGCAGTATTTT.

J is TRBJ2-7 and V is TRBV13; D remains unclear. Germline-derived CDR1 and CDR2 are PRHDT and FYEKMQ (reference sequence). Trimming took off 4 bases at V and 3 bases at J, with 10 bases between the two ends. The CDR3 has 13 amino acids. The CDR3 spells CASSSVDRYEQYF. The CDR3 region has the DNA TGTGCCAGCAGCTCTGTGGACCGCTACGAGCAGTACTTC. Full variable domain (outside the CDR3, taken from reference TRBV13 and TRBJ2-7): AAGVIQSPRHLIKEKRETATLKCYPIPRHDTVYWYQQGPGQDPQFLISFYEKMQSDKGSIPDRFSAQQFSDYHSELNMSSLELGDSALYFCASSSVDRYEQYFGPGTRLTVT.

The chain employs TRBV6-1 and TRBJ2-1; 11 bases line up with TRBD2. V lost 5 bases to trimming and J lost 7 bases; unmatched junction nucleotides: 7. Germline V gene sequence: CDR1 MNHNS, CDR2 SASEGT. The length of the CDR3 is 15 residues. CDR3: CASSTPSGRLNEQFF. CDR3 DNA sequence: TGTGCCAGCAGTACCCCTAGCGGGAGGCTGAATGAGCAGTTCTTC.

CDR3 DNA: TGCGCCAGCAGCTTGCGACTAGCGGGAGGGCTAGCAGGGGAGACCCAGTACTTC. Protein product: CASSLRLAGGLAGETQYF. The V call is TRBV5-1, the J call TRBJ2-5; TRBD2 matches at 14 bases. The CDR3 is 18 amino acids. The ends lost 1 base at V and 5 bases at J; junction bases unmatched: 10. Germline loops: CDR1 SGHRS, CDR2 YFSETQ.

This clone was counted a few times. J is TRBJ2-4 and V is TRBV19; TRBD2 matches 7 bases. V shed 3 bases and J 4 bases; nucleotides not matched to a gene: 12. CDR1 is LNHDA, CDR2 SQIVND, per germline (reference sequence). The CDR3 has 17 amino acids. CDR3 residues: CASSISVAGWQKNIQYF. The CDR3 DNA sequence: TGTGCCAGTAGTATTTCGGTAGCGGGTTGGCAAAAAAACATTCAGTACTTC.

The V call is TRBV6-1, the J call TRBJ1-6, with a weak D call TRBD1 (6 bases). The V gene lost 6 bases and the J gene lost 5 bases, with 14 bases spanning the gap. CDR1 is MNHNS, CDR2 SASEGT, per germline. The CDR3 has 15 residues. Written as DNA, the CDR3 is TGTGCCAGCAGGCGCCAGGGGAACGATAATTCACCCCTCCACTTT. Protein sequence: CASRRQGNDNSPLHF.

The chain carries TRBV5-6 and TRBJ1-2, with 7 nucleotides matching TRBD1. The V and J ends lost 4 bases and 4 bases, in that order; junction bases with no gene match: 7. CDR1 and CDR2 (germline): SGHDT, YYEEEE. CDR3 length equals 14 residues. CDR3 sequence: CASSPEGAPYGYTF. The CDR3, as DNA: TGTGCCAGCAGCCCCGAGGGGGCCCCCTATGGCTACACCTTC.

The chain combines TRBV29-1 with TRBJ2-7, with unresolved D. The germline CDR1 and CDR2 sequences are SQVTM and ANQGSEA. CDR3 length: 12 amino acids. V was cut by 6 bases and J by 2 bases, with 11 bases left in between. CDR3 residues: CSVRTLTYEQYF. CDR3 DNA: TGCAGCGTCCGGACGTTAACCTACGAGCAGTACTTC.

V usage is TRBV21-1 and J usage is TRBJ1-4; the tabulated D call, TRBD1, remains unverified against the DNA. TRBV21-1 is recorded as a pseudogene. The CDR3 sequence is 18 residues long. The CDR3 DNA is TGTGCCAGCAGCAACGGAAAGGGTACAGGGGAAAGTGATGAAAAACTGTTTTTT. It codes for CASSNGKGTGESDEKLFF.

The chain joins TRBV7-3 to TRBJ2-3; D gene uncertain. The CDR3 is made up of 14 amino acids. In germline, CDR1 is SGHTA, CDR2 FQGTGA. V was trimmed by 2 bases and J by 7 bases, leaving 13 bases between them. CDR3 sequence reads: CASSLDPPPNTQYF. The DNA of the CDR3 is TGTGCCAGCAGCTTAGACCCCCCCCCGAATACGCAGTATTTT.

The chain joins TRBV6-5 to TRBJ2-7, with 7 bases that match TRBD1. The CDR3 loop spans 16 amino acids. V lost 0 bases, J lost 2 bases, and 7 bases stayed unmatched. CDR1 is MNHEY, CDR2 SVGAGI, per germline. In DNA, the CDR3 is TGTGCCAGCAGTTACTCGAGTGGGACAGACCCCTACGAGCAGTACTTC. Protein: CASSYSSGTDPYEQYF.

In DNA, the CDR3 is TGTGCCAGCAGTGTTACGCAGGGACGTGGAAACACCATATATTTT. Translated: CASSVTQGRGNTIYF. The chain uses TRBV2 and TRBJ1-3; possible D gene TRBD1, 5 bases. The CDR3 is 15 amino acids. Germline V gene lookup returns CDR1 SNHLY and CDR2 FYNNEI. Trimming cost V 4 bases and J 3 bases, with 13 bases left between them.

The chain recombines TRBV19 with TRBJ2-1; the D gene could be TRBD1 or TRBD2 (5 bases each). V was trimmed by 3 bases and J by 8 bases, leaving 8 bases between them. This CDR3 contains 12 residues. Germline CDR1 LNHDA, CDR2 SQIVND (reference sequence). DNA for the CDR3: TGTGCCAGTAGTATTCTGGGGGATGAGCAGTTCTTC. This encodes CASSILGDEQFF.